The sequence of this T cell receptor (beta chain) was determined in a study of long-term antiretroviral therapy in people with HIV. This clone has a handful of counts. It was version v3.0 of the immunoSEQ assay that was run at survey level. Sequencing used immunoSEQ multiplex PCR; TCRdb keeps in-frame clones, though not all of them. The repertoire holds approximately 29,000 clones, with 84% as singletons. A minimum of one pre-ART and two post-ART PBMC samples existed for each donor. Treated in the United States were all of the participants with HIV. The CDR3 contains 15 residues. V shed 6 bases and J 0 bases; nucleotides not matched to a gene: 5. Germline values: CDR1 LNHDA, CDR2 SQIVND (reference sequence).

The receptor comes from a man between 18 and 35 years old with HIV. The chain recombines TRBV19 with TRBJ2-1, with 7 bases aligning to TRBD2. Sequencing used unsorted PBMCs, obtained 0.4 years after starting antiretroviral therapy. The CDR3 bases are TGTGCCAGTAGCTGGGGCGGGAGCTCCTACAATGAGCAGTTCTTC. Its translation: CASSWGGSSYNEQFF.